These T cell receptor beta chains were read from a single sample in a study of cytomegalovirus exposure and HLA in healthy donors. TCRdb's copy holds only in-frame clones and misses some; the assay was immunoSEQ multiplex PCR. The sample includes about 98,000 clones, about 74% of them seen just once. Sequenced: PBMCs. The receptors shown here come from a male donor in good health and CMV-seronegative. Each CDR3 is given with its conserved first and last residue. A D gene is named only where the DNA matches it firmly. Clone size, where shown, is once, few, many, or a class for clones that have expanded.

>-|TRBJ2-5|-|TRBV18
CASSPGGPVTQYF
TGTGCCAGCTCACCAGGAGGACCAGTAACCCAGTACTTC
>-|TRBJ1-2|few|TRBV2
CASSESGRAAPRYTF
TGTGCCAGCAGTGAATCGGGCAGGGCGGCCCCCAGGTACACCTTC
>-|TRBJ2-7|-|TRBV9
CASSAGTRTYEQYF
TGTGCCAGCAGCGCCGGGACTCGAACTTACGAGCAGTACTTC
>TRBD1|TRBJ2-2|-|TRBV25-1
CASRQTGAAGELFF
TGTGCCAGCAGACAGACAGGGGCGGCCGGGGAGCTGTTTTTT
>-|TRBJ1-1|few|TRBV2
CASSVRQLGNTEAFF
TGTGCCAGCAGTGTCAGGCAATTGGGGAACACTGAAGCTTTCTTT
>-|TRBJ2-1|-|TRBV6-5
CASNRGGTYNEQFF
TGTGCCAGCAATAGAGGGGGAACCTACAATGAGCAGTTCTTC
>TRBD2|TRBJ2-7|few|TRBV7-8
CASSLATSMLAGVDYEQYF
TGTGCCAGCAGCTTAGCCACGAGCATGCTAGCGGGAGTGGACTACGAGCAGTACTTC
>-|TRBJ2-7|-|TRBV5-1
CASSLAAGPAYEQYF
TGCGCCAGCAGCTTGGCCGCAGGGCCGGCCTACGAGCAGTACTTC
>-|TRBJ2-7|-|TRBV28
CASSRGGSYEQYF
TGTGCCAGCAGTAGGGGGGGGTCCTACGAGCAGTACTTC
>-|TRBJ1-4|-|TRBV25-1
CATSRGSTNEKLFF
TGTGCCACTTCGCGGGGTTCAACTAATGAAAAACTGTTTTTT
>-|TRBJ2-7|-|TRBV28
CASSSSNPYEQYF
TGTGCCAGCAGTTCATCCAATCCCTACGAGCAGTACTTC
>-|TRBJ1-2|few|TRBV6-6
CASSPGTGANYGYTF
TGTGCCAGCAGTCCGGGGACGGGAGCTAACTATGGCTACACCTTC
>-|TRBJ1-6|-|TRBV7-2
CASSLTHGHSSSPLHF
TGTGCCAGCAGCTTAACCCATGGACATTCTAGTTCACCCCTCCACTTT
>-|TRBJ1-1|-|TRBV19
CASSYGDSNTEAFF
TGTGCCAGTAGTTACGGGGATTCGAACACTGAAGCTTTCTTT
>-|TRBJ1-5|-|TRBV28
CASSLVGAHGNQPQHF
TGTGCCAGCAGTTTAGTGGGGGCTCACGGCAATCAGCCCCAGCATTTT
>TRBD1|TRBJ1-5|-|TRBV28
CASRSGQINQPQHF
TGTGCCAGCAGGTCGGGACAGATAAATCAGCCCCAGCATTTT
>-|TRBJ1-1|-|TRBV15
CATSRDRGFGEATEAFF
TGTGCCACCAGCAGAGATAGGGGGTTTGGAGAAGCCACTGAAGCTTTCTTT
>-|TRBJ2-7|few|TRBV9
CASSVGDNHF
TGTGCCAGCAGCGTAGGGGACAACCACTTC
>-|TRBJ1-5|once|TRBV7-2
CASSLRPGNSNQPQHF
TGTGCCAGCAGCTTAAGGCCGGGTAATAGCAATCAGCCCCAGCATTTT
>TRBD1|TRBJ2-5|-|TRBV5-1
CASSFSGTGGAETQYF
TGCGCCAGCAGCTTCTCCGGGACAGGGGGAGCAGAGACCCAGTACTTC
>-|TRBJ1-4|few|TRBV30
CAWNRGTTNEKLFF
TGTGCCTGGAATAGGGGTACAACTAATGAAAAACTGTTTTTT
>-|TRBJ1-5|-|TRBV28
CASSFRGQIPGSNQPQHF
TGTGCCAGCAGTTTTAGGGGACAAATCCCCGGGAGCAATCAGCCCCAGCATTTT
>-|TRBJ1-1|few|TRBV19
CASNGHKMNTEAFF
TGTGCCAGTAACGGACACAAAATGAACACTGAAGCTTTCTTT
>-|TRBJ2-2|-|TRBV7-9
CSSSLDDIQNTGELFF
TGTTCCAGCAGCTTAGACGACATACAGAACACCGGGGAGCTGTTTTTT
>-|TRBJ1-5|few|TRBV6-1
CASSEAGHSNQPQHF
TGTGCCAGCAGTGAAGCCGGACACAGCAATCAGCCCCAGCATTTT
>-|TRBJ1-2|-|TRBV6-5
CASSPRTARGYTF
TGTGCCAGCAGTCCCCGGACAGCTCGGGGCTACACCTTC
>-|TRBJ1-1|-|TRBV9
CASSAPEGLNTEAFF
TGTGCCAGCAGCGCCCCCGAGGGCTTGAACACTGAAGCTTTCTTT
>-|TRBJ1-5|-|TRBV28
CASTYTGVGSNQPQHF
TGTGCCAGCACCTATACAGGCGTAGGGAGCAATCAGCCCCAGCATTTT
>TRBD1|TRBJ1-2|-|TRBV4-2
CASSQDPGDRSYGYTF
TGTGCCAGCAGCCAAGATCCCGGGGACAGGAGCTATGGCTACACCTTC
>-|TRBJ2-7|-|TRBV28
CASSLGGKGSYEQYF
TGTGCCAGCAGTTTGGGCGGGAAGGGTTCCTACGAGCAGTACTTC
>-|TRBJ1-3|-|TRBV2
CASSPRFGSSGNTIYF
TGTGCCAGCAGTCCAAGATTTGGCAGCTCTGGAAACACCATATATTTT
>-|TRBJ2-7|-|TRBV10-2
CASSELSASSEQYF
TGCGCCAGCAGTGAGCTCTCCGCTAGCAGCGAGCAGTACTTC
>TRBD1|TRBJ2-2|-|TRBV6-4
CASSAQGTGELFF
TGTGCCAGCAGTGCACAGGGGACCGGGGAGCTGTTTTTT
>-|TRBJ2-1|-|TRBV7-9
CASSFWLAIYNEQFF
TGTGCCAGCAGCTTTTGGCTAGCGATCTACAATGAGCAGTTCTTC
>-|TRBJ1-2|-|TRBV30
CASRPGGGYTF
TGTGCCTCCCGACCCGGGGGTGGCTACACCTTC
>-|TRBJ1-2|once|TRBV29-1
CSVEDPVNYGYTF
TGCAGCGTTGAAGATCCGGTAAACTATGGCTACACCTTC
>TRBD1|TRBJ2-1|once|TRBV7-2
CASSPPYGRGYNEQFF
TGTGCCAGCAGCCCCCCGTACGGCAGGGGGTACAATGAGCAGTTCTTC
>-|TRBJ1-1|-|TRBV28
CASSSIFFAGMHAFF
TGTGCCAGCAGTTCCATCTTCTTCGCAGGCATGCATGCTTTCTTT
>TRBD1|TRBJ2-7|once|TRBV4-2
CASHPGDRASYEQYF
TGTGCCAGCCACCCCGGGGACAGGGCCTCCTACGAGCAGTACTTC
>-|TRBJ2-5|-|TRBV19
CASSIRLGHQETQYF
TGTGCCAGTAGTATCCGACTCGGCCACCAAGAGACCCAGTACTTC
>-|TRBJ1-2|-|TRBV20-1
CSATPDYGYTF
TGCAGTGCTACCCCGGACTATGGCTACACCTTC
>TRBD2|TRBJ2-3|-|TRBV2
CASSEPSGMADTQYF
TGTGCCAGCAGTGAACCTAGCGGTATGGCAGATACGCAGTATTTT
>-|TRBJ1-2|few|TRBV5-6
CASSQNYGYTF
TGTGCCAGCAGTCAAAACTATGGCTACACCTTC
>-|TRBJ2-7|-|TRBV27
CASSRLGPYEQYF
TGTGCCAGCAGCCGACTAGGCCCCTACGAGCAGTACTTC